The TCR beta chain under discussion was sequenced for a study of shared clonotypes between healthy human individuals. For this clone: Its antigen remains unidentified.

The naive CD8 subset, CD45RO-negative cells positively selected for CCR7, excluded terminally differentiated effector memory CD45RA+ cells. Study observations and caveats: Non-shared clonotypes were found to have lower generation probabilities than the clonotypes that were shared by all four of the sorted-subset donors.

The V end lost 0 bases, the J end lost 10 bases, and 16 bases lay between the germline ends. The CDR3 totals 14 residues. CDR1 is SGHRS and CDR2 is YFSETQ in the germline V gene. Method: immunoSEQ multiplex PCR; TCRdb's copy keeps in-frame clones and lacks some. The data contain about 820,000 clones, around 93% of them singletons. J is TRBJ1-1 and V is TRBV5-1, with no clear D. The sample was naive CD8+ T cells sorted from blood. The sequence was obtained from a man aged 30 to 39 in good health. The CDR3 sequence: CASSLAVGEVVAFF. CDR3 nucleotides: TGCGCCAGCAGCTTGGCGGTAGGTGAGGTTGTAGCTTTCTTT.